The sequence of this T cell receptor (beta chain) was determined in a study of blood T cell repertoires in COVID-19. In the study overall: Nucleic acid was either cDNA or gDNA, and it came from T cells, B-cell-depleted T cells, or PBMCs.

Trimming removed 0 bases from V and 2 bases from J, with 8 bases in between. Germline V lookup: CDR1 SGHDN, CDR2 FVKESK. The CDR3 covers 14 residues. Under the authors' procedure: Estimation of nucleated cell counts relied on the amplification of reference gene primers. TCRdb's table, derived via immunoSEQ multiplex PCR, lists solely in-frame clones and lacks some. The V and J calls and the clone size are those of that table, but D and trimming were determined from the DNA. Counted here are roughly 160,000 clones, approximately 80% occurring once; the ten biggest clones make up under 3.5%. This clonotype was sampled from a woman between 55 and 75 years old with acute or convalescent COVID-19. Sequencing was carried out using peripheral blood. The chain joins TRBV14 to TRBJ2-7, with D hard to call. The CDR3 DNA is TGTGCCAGCAGCCAAGAGCCAGTCCCCTACGAGCAGTACTTC. Amino acid sequence: CASSQEPVPYEQYF.